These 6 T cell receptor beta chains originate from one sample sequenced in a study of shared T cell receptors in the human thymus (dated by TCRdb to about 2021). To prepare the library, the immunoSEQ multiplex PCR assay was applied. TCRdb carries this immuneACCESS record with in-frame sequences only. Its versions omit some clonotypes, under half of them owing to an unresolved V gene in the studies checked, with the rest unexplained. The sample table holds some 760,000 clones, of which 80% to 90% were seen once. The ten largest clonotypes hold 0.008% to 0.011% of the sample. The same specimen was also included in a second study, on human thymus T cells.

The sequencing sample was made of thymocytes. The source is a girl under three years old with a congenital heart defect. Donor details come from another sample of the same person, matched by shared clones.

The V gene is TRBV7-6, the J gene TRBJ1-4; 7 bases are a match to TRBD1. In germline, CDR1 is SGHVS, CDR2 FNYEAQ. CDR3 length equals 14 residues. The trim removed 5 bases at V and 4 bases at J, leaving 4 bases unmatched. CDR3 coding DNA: TGTGCCAGCAGCCACAGACAGGGTAATGAAAAACTGTTTTTT. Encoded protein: CASSHRQGNEKLFF.

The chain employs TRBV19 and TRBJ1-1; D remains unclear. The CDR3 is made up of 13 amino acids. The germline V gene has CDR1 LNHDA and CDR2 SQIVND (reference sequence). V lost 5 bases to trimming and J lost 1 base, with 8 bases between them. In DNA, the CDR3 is TGTGCCAGTAGTCTCAACAGGAACACTGAAGCTTTCTTT. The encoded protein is CASSLNRNTEAFF.

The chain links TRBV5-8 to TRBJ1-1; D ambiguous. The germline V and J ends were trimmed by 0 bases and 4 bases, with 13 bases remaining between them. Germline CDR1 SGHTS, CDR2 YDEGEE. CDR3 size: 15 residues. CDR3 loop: CASSLGCYNPTEAFF. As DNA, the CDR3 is TGTGCCAGCAGCTTGGGATGTTACAACCCCACTGAAGCTTTCTTT. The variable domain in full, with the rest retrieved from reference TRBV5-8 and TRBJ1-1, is EAGVTQSPTHLIKTRGQQATLRCSPISGHTSVYWYQQALGLGLQFLLWYDEGEERNRGNFPPRFSGRQFPNYSSELNVNALELEDSALYLCASSLGCYNPTEAFFGQGTRLTVV.

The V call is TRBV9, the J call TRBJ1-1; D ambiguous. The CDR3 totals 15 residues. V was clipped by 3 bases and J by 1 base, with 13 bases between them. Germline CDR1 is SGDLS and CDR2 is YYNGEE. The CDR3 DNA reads TGTGCCAGCAGCGCGAACCGAGACAAGAACACTGAAGCTTTCTTT. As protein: CASSANRDKNTEAFF.

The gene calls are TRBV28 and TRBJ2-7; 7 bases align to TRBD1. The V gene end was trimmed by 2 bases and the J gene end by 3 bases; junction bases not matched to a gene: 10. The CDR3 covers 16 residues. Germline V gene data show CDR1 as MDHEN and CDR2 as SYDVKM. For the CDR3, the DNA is TGTGCCAGCAGTTTAAGAGGGGGCCTCATTTTCTACGAGCAGTACTTC. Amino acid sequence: CASSLRGGLIFYEQYF.

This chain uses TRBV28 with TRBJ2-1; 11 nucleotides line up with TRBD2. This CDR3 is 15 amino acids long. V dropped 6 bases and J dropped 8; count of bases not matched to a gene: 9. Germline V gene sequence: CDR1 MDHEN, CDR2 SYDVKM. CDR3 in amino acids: CASSPGTSGVYEQFF. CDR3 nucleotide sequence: TGTGCCAGCAGCCCGGGGACTAGCGGTGTGTATGAGCAGTTCTTC.